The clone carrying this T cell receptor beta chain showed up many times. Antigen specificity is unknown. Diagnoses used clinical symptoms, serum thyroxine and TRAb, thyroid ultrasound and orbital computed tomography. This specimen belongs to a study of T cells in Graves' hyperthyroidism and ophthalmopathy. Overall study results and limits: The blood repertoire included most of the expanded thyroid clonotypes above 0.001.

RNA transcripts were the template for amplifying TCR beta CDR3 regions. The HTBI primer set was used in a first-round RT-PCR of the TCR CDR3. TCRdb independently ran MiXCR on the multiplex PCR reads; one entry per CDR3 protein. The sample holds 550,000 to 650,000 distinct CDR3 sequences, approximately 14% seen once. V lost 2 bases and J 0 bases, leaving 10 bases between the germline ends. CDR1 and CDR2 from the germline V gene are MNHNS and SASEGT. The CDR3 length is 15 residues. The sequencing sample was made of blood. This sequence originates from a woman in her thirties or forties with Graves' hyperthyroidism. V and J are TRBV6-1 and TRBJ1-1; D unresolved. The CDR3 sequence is CASSESGRLNTEAFF. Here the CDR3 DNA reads TGTGCCAGCAGTGAATCCGGCAGACTGAACACTGAAGCTTTCTTT.